This T cell receptor beta chain emerged from a study of blood T cell repertoires in COVID-19. Study-level background: There were acute and convalescent COVID-19 samples, and they came from the United States, Italy and Spain. Nucleic acid was either cDNA or gDNA, and it came from T cells, B-cell-depleted T cells, or PBMCs.

Germline V gene data show CDR1 as SGHTA and CDR2 as FQGTGA. This CDR3 is built from 14 residues. V lost 5 bases, J lost 2 bases, and 12 bases lay in between. Per the original methods: By means of reference gene primer amplification, nucleated cell counts were estimated. Sequenced by immunoSEQ multiplex PCR; TCRdb stores in-frame clones only, minus some. V, J and clone size reflect that table, while D and trimming were determined from the DNA. Of about 150,000 clones listed, 70% to 90% are singletons. Only a few counts were recorded for this clone. The sample was peripheral blood. The receptor was derived from a man aged 50 or older with active or convalescent COVID-19. The chain joins TRBV7-3 to TRBJ2-5; D gene uncertain. The CDR3 region has the DNA TGTGCCAGCAGCCCTGAGAGTCTACAAGAGACCCAGTACTTC. Translated, it gives CASSPESLQETQYF. Based on the CDR3 plus reference TRBV7-3 and TRBJ2-5, the full variable domain is GAGVSQTPSNKVTEKGKYVELRCDPISGHTALYWYRQSLGQGPEFLIYFQGTGAADDSGLPNDRFFAVRPEGSVSTLKIQRTERGDSAVYLCASSPESLQETQYFGPGTRLLVL.